This section outlines one TCR beta chain sequence together with its context. Germline CDR1 and CDR2: DFQATT and SNEGSKA (reference sequence). The CDR3 contains 15 residues. V was clipped by 3 bases and J by 5 bases, with 17 bases between them. This sample is drawn from a study of CD8 T cells in Susac syndrome. About 0.5 to 1 ug RNA was reverse transcribed with random hexamers. By means of immunoSEQ multiplex PCR, TCR beta CDR3 spanning 54 Vbeta and 13 Jbeta underwent amplification. Via MiXCR, TCRdb re-called the immunoSEQ multiplex PCR reads, giving one row per CDR3 protein. This repertoire shows about 180,000 distinct CDR3 sequences, approximately 95% found once; its top ten account for approximately 0.088%. The sequenced target, TCR beta, came from blood CD8+ and CD4+ T cells. Stable or active relapsing-remitting multiple sclerosis, untreated and meeting revised McDonald criteria, defined the controls. TEMRA cells were FACS-enriched and CD8+ and CD4+ T cells negatively isolated.

This sequence joins TRBV20-1 and TRBJ2-1, with D uncertain. Material: CD4+ T cells from PBMCs. This receptor was obtained from a human donor with multiple sclerosis. The CDR3 coding sequence is TGCAGTGCTAGCGTTCGGCATAGAGCAAACAATGAGCAGTTCTTC. It encodes CSASVRHRANNEQFF.